The clone carrying this T cell receptor (beta chain) was picked up a small number of times. Libraries were prepared by immunoSEQ multiplex PCR; TCRdb keeps only in-frame clonotypes and omits some of them. The sample contains 12,000 to 15,000 clones, just under 75% of which appear only once. Trimming stripped 2 bases from V and 4 bases from J, with 9 bases between. This CDR3 comprises 13 residues. Looked up from germline, CDR1 is LGHNA and CDR2 is YNFKEQ. This sample is part of a study of OX40 agonist ivuxolimab in advanced cancers. The chain joins TRBV4-2 to TRBJ2-7; no reliable D call. This sample comprised CD4+ or CD8+ T cells sorted from blood, obtained in a trial of the OX40 agonist ivuxolimab. The origin of this receptor is an adult with an advanced solid tumor such as melanoma, head and neck, liver or kidney cancer. Here the CDR3 reads CASSQTIEYEQYF. As DNA, the CDR3 is TGTGCCAGCAGCCAAACTATAGAATACGAGCAGTACTTC.